These 31 T cell receptor beta chains originate from one sample sequenced in a study of radiotherapy plus CTLA-4 blockade in lung cancer. TCRdb keeps only in-frame clones here, not all; method: immunoSEQ multiplex PCR. The sample has fewer than 100,000 clones; over 70% are singletons. Sample: peripheral blood, taken from a patient treated with radiotherapy plus ipilimumab. Receptors originate from a human donor with non-small cell lung cancer whose response to radiotherapy plus ipilimumab could not be evaluated. Some clones in this sample may be carry-over from other donors' samples.

The rearrangement uses TRBV5-1 and TRBJ2-7, with TRBD2 matching over 12 bases. V shed 4 bases and J 7 bases; nucleotides not matched to a gene: 3. This CDR3 region has 13 residues. CDR1 SGHRS and CDR2 YFSETQ come from the germline V gene. The CDR3 nucleotides read TGCGCCAGCAGCCTCGGACTAGCGGGGGAGCAGTACTTC. It yields the protein CASSLGLAGEQYF.

This clone has only a few counts. One junction end disagrees with the germline gene, perhaps due to a read error. The V call is TRBV5-1, the J call TRBJ2-7, with 9 bases fitting TRBD1. Germline V gene data show CDR1 as SGHRS and CDR2 as YFSETQ. The CDR3 consists of 16 residues. The chain's CDR3 is CASSLAGTGGSNEQYF. The CDR3 region has the DNA TGCGCCAGCAGCTTGGCGGGTACAGGGGGCTCCAACGAGCAGTACTTC.

The chain combines TRBV9 with TRBJ2-6; TRBD1 matches 9 bases. Germline V CDR1 and CDR2: SGDLS, YYNGEE. The CDR3 loop spans 19 amino acids. V shed 4 bases and J 0 bases; nucleotides not matched to a gene: 11. Here the CDR3 reads CASSPGAGTGSSGANVLTF. In nucleotides, the CDR3 is TGTGCCAGCAGCCCAGGTGCCGGGACAGGGAGCTCTGGGGCCAACGTCCTGACTTTC.

V and J are TRBV7-2 and TRBJ2-1; D unclear. The CDR3 has 12 residues. The V end lost 5 bases, the J end lost 6 bases, and 8 bases lay between the germline ends. CDR1 and CDR2 from the germline V gene are SGHTA and FQGNSA. The CDR3 DNA reads as TGTGCCAGCAGCCAGGCCCCCAATGAGCAGTTCTTC. Protein product: CASSQAPNEQFF.

The V call is TRBV28, the J call TRBJ1-5, with 8 bases matching TRBD1. The CDR3 runs to 17 residues. Germline lookup yields CDR1 MDHEN and CDR2 SYDVKM. The junction had 8 bases not matched to a gene; V was cut back by 3 bases and J by 1 base. CDR3 in DNA: TGTGCCAGCAGTTTTATATCTTGGACAGGGAGCAATCAGCCCCAGCATTTT. The encoded protein is CASSFISWTGSNQPQHF.

The V gene is TRBV6-5, the J gene TRBJ1-1, with 7 positions matching TRBD1. The V gene's germline CDR1 is MNHEY and CDR2 SVGAGI. The trim removed 2 bases at V and 3 bases at J, leaving 6 bases unmatched. The CDR3 is made up of 15 amino acids. The DNA of the CDR3 is TGTGCCAGCAGTTACGACAGGGTTGGGTACACTGAAGCTTTCTTT. This translates into CASSYDRVGYTEAFF.

V and J are TRBV28 and TRBJ1-2; a weak D match, TRBD1 (6 bases). The CDR3 extends over 15 amino acids. V lost 6 bases to trimming and J lost 1 base, with 15 bases between them. Germline assignment: CDR1 MDHEN and CDR2 SYDVKM. CDR3 sequence reads: CASSRWTAINYGYTF. The CDR3 DNA reads as TGTGCCAGCAGCCGCTGGACAGCGATTAACTATGGCTACACCTTC.

This clone occurred once. The CDR3 nucleotides are TGTGCCATAACAGGGGCTGACTATGGCTACACCTTC. This codes for CAITGADYGYTF. V usage is TRBV10-3 and J usage is TRBJ1-2; 7 bases line up with TRBD1. Germline V gives CDR1 ENHRY, CDR2 SYGVKD. CDR3 length: 12 amino acids. V was clipped by 9 bases and J by 3 bases; unmatched bases: 4.

The chain couples TRBV5-6 to TRBJ2-4; 7 nucleotides line up with TRBD2. After removal of 3 bases from V and 7 bases from J, the junction contained 16 bases not matched to a gene. CDR3 length: 17 amino acids. CDR1 SGHDT and CDR2 YYEEEE come from the germline V gene. CDR3 bases: TGTGCCAGCAGCTCCTCGACTAGCCCCACGATTACGAACATTCAGTACTTC. Protein product: CASSSSTSPTITNIQYF. Full variable domain (outside the CDR3, taken from reference TRBV5-6 and TRBJ2-4): DAGVTQSPTHLIKTRGQQVTLRCSPKSGHDTVSWYQQALGQGPQFIFQYYEEEERQRGNFPDRFSGHQFPNYSSELNVNALLLGDSALYLCASSSSTSPTITNIQYFGAGTRLSVL.

This chain links TRBV4-1 with TRBJ1-5, with 7 bases identical to TRBD1. The length of the CDR3 is 15 residues. Germline trimming cut 2 bases from V and 4 bases from J; bases unmatched to any gene: 5. Germline CDR1 MGHRA, CDR2 YSYEKL. CDR3: CASSQLEGQNQPQHF. DNA for the CDR3: TGCGCCAGCAGCCAATTGGAGGGACAGAATCAGCCCCAGCATTTT.

The table lists this clone with a count of one. This rearrangement joins TRBV6-5 to TRBJ1-5; 7 nucleotides align to TRBD1. Germline CDR1 reads MNHEY; CDR2 reads SVGAGI. There are 14 residues in the CDR3. The ends lost 5 bases at V and 6 bases at J; junction bases unmatched: 7. The CDR3 DNA sequence: TGTGCCAGCAGTGCAACAGGGGCTAGTCAGCCCCAGCATTTT. Its translation is CASSATGASQPQHF.

V usage is TRBV29-1 and J usage is TRBJ2-6, with TRBD2 as a possible D gene (6 bases). Germline-derived CDR1 and CDR2 are SQVTM and ANQGSEA. The V end lost 6 bases, the J end lost 1 base, and 13 bases lay between the germline ends. The CDR3 sequence is 15 residues long. The CDR3 sequence is CSVPPGTSGANVLTF. Here the CDR3 DNA reads TGCAGCGTCCCCCCTGGGACTTCTGGGGCCAACGTCCTGACTTTC.

This clone was seen only once. The chain recombines TRBV7-2 with TRBJ2-7; 12 nucleotides match TRBD2. CDR3 length equals 16 residues. The germline gives CDR1 SGHTA, CDR2 FQGNSA. J was trimmed by 3 bases and V by 5 bases; bases with no gene match: 8. CDR3 in amino acids: CASSPTSGGSRYEQYF. CDR3 sequence (DNA): TGTGCCAGCAGCCCTACTAGCGGGGGGTCTCGCTACGAGCAGTACTTC. The full variable domain, with the rest looked up from reference TRBV7-2 and TRBJ2-7, is GAGVSQSPSNKVTEKGKDVELRCDPISGHTALYWYRQSLGQGLEFLIYFQGNSAPDKSGLPSDRFSAERTGGSVSTLTIQRTQQEDSAVYLCASSPTSGGSRYEQYFGPGTRLTVT.

The chain is built from TRBV9 and TRBJ1-5, with 10 bases aligning to TRBD1. With 4 bases clipped from V and 4 bases from J, the junction kept 5 bases outside the gene matches. The CDR3 runs 15 residues. The germline V gene has CDR1 SGDLS and CDR2 YYNGEE. The CDR3: CASSPGQGENQPQHF. As DNA, the CDR3 is TGTGCCAGCAGCCCCGGACAGGGGGAAAATCAGCCCCAGCATTTT.

The table lists this clone with a few counts. The chain couples TRBV6-5 to TRBJ1-2; D remains unclear. Trimming stripped 2 bases from V and 5 bases from J, with 9 bases between. The CDR3 covers 13 residues. The germline V gene encodes CDR1 MNHEY and CDR2 SVGAGI. The CDR3 DNA is TGTGCCAGCAGTTACGAGGGCTTTTATGGCTACACCTTC. It is translated as CASSYEGFYGYTF.

This clone was observed a few times. The rearrangement uses TRBV11-3 and TRBJ2-2; D is possibly TRBD1 (6 bases). With 1 base removed from V and 4 bases from J, the gap between germline ends came to 10 bases. CDR1 is SGHNT and CDR2 is YENEEA in the germline V gene. This CDR3 is built from 15 residues. The DNA of the CDR3 is TGTGCCAGCAGCTTAGGGCGGACAGCCACCGGGGAGCTGTTTTTT. Its protein is CASSLGRTATGELFF.

This CDR3 reads CASSLTTGNNQPQHF. DNA for the CDR3: TGCGCCAGCAGCCTCACTACAGGGAACAATCAGCCCCAGCATTTT. The chain is built from TRBV4-3 and TRBJ1-5; a weak D match, TRBD1 (6 bases). The CDR3 sequence is 15 residues long. CDR1 LGHNA and CDR2 YSLEER come from the germline V gene. Trimming pared 4 bases from V and 3 bases from J, leaving 13 bases between.

The chain combines TRBV18 with TRBJ2-1, with TRBD1 matching 7 bases. In germline, CDR1 is KGHSH, CDR2 LQKENI. The J segment lost 5 bases and the V segment lost 4 bases, leaving 8 bases of the junction unmatched. The CDR3 covers 15 residues. CDR3 DNA sequence: TGTGCCAGCTCACGATTGACAGGGTCCCACAATGAGCAGTTCTTC. This codes for CASSRLTGSHNEQFF.

The chain uses TRBV19 and TRBJ2-2; 7 bases are a match to TRBD1. The germline V gene encodes CDR1 LNHDA and CDR2 SQIVND (reference sequence). V trimming: 5 bases; J trimming: 2 bases; junction bases outside the gene matches: 5. The CDR3 runs 15 residues. DNA for the CDR3: TGTGCCAGTAGTGTACAGGGGCTAAACACCGGGGAGCTGTTTTTT. Translation gives CASSVQGLNTGELFF.

The CDR3 spells CATSRGQGAGEQYF. CDR3 DNA sequence: TGTGCCACCAGCAGGGGACAGGGTGCCGGCGAGCAGTACTTC. The chain carries TRBV15 and TRBJ2-7; 9 bases fit TRBD1. The CDR3 runs to 14 residues. Germline CDR1 is LNHNV and CDR2 is YYDKDF (reference sequence). The V gene end was trimmed by 3 bases and the J gene end by 6 bases; junction bases not matched to a gene: 6.

The J gene is TRBJ2-1, the V gene TRBV6-6; no clear D. The germline V gene encodes CDR1 MNHNY and CDR2 SVGAGI (reference sequence). The CDR3 runs 11 residues. Trimming left V 2 bases short and J 10 bases short, with 6 bases between. The CDR3, as DNA: TGTGCCAGCAGTTACAGTACAGAGCAGTTCTTC. It specifies CASSYSTEQFF.

This clone was recorded a few times. This chain uses TRBV28 with TRBJ1-1; TRBD1 is a possible D gene (5 bases). The CDR3 runs 19 residues. Germline V gene lookup returns CDR1 MDHEN and CDR2 SYDVKM. The germline V and J ends were trimmed by 7 bases and 4 bases, with 31 bases remaining between them. CDR3 sequence reads: CASTPRTGYRVFMGTEAFF. DNA of the CDR3: TGTGCCAGCACCCCCCGCACAGGTTATAGGGTGTTTATGGGCACTGAAGCTTTCTTT.

The chain carries TRBV27 and TRBJ2-7; TRBD2 is a possible D gene (5 bases). The V end was cut by 3 bases, the J end by 6 bases, with 15 bases between. The germline V gene has CDR1 MNHEY and CDR2 SMNVEV (reference sequence). The CDR3 loop spans 14 amino acids. This CDR3 reads CASSFTPRGFEQYF. CDR3 in DNA: TGTGCCAGCAGTTTCACACCCCGGGGTTTCGAGCAGTACTTC.

This sequence joins TRBV5-1 and TRBJ2-2; perhaps TRBD2 as D (6 bases). Trimming pared 3 bases from V and 4 bases from J, leaving 19 bases between. Germline V gene lookup returns CDR1 SGHRS and CDR2 YFSETQ. There are 17 residues in the CDR3. CDR3 region: CASSWRDPQRSTGELFF. Written as DNA, the CDR3 is TGCGCCAGCAGCTGGCGGGACCCCCAAAGGAGCACCGGGGAGCTGTTTTTT.

The V and J genes are TRBV5-1 and TRBJ2-5; TRBD1 matches 9 bases. Germline V lookup: CDR1 SGHRS, CDR2 YFSETQ. The CDR3 sequence is 16 residues long. V dropped 3 bases and J dropped 3; count of bases not matched to a gene: 9. Here the CDR3 reads CASSSLLGDREETQYF. CDR3 bases: TGCGCCAGCAGCTCCCTGCTGGGGGACAGGGAAGAGACCCAGTACTTC.

The V call is TRBV27, the J call TRBJ2-1, with 10 bases lining up with TRBD2. J gave up 3 bases and V 5 bases, and 7 bases lay outside the gene matches. CDR1 and CDR2 from the germline V gene are MNHEY and SMNVEV (reference sequence). The CDR3 totals 16 residues. The CDR3: CASSQRPSGGYNEQFF. The CDR3 nucleotides read TGTGCCAGCAGTCAGAGACCTAGCGGGGGCTACAATGAGCAGTTCTTC.

V is TRBV21-1 and J is TRBJ2-7; TRBD1 is taken as the D call from the table, unchecked against the DNA. TRBV21-1 is given as a pseudogene. This CDR3 is 14 amino acids long. The CDR3: CASSKRDRRSEQYF. The CDR3 DNA follows: TGTGCCAGCAGCAAACGGGACAGACGGTCGGAGCAGTACTTC.

This chain joins TRBV7-9 and TRBJ1-1, with D possibly matching TRBD1 (5 bases). Trimming removed 1 base at V and 4 bases at J, with 13 bases between. This CDR3 is 15 amino acids long. The germline CDR1 and CDR2 sequences are SEHNR and FQNEAQ (reference sequence). CDR3: CASSLVQGRGTEAFF. The DNA of the CDR3 is TGTGCCAGCAGCTTAGTCCAGGGTCGTGGCACTGAAGCTTTCTTT.

The rearrangement links TRBV4-3 to TRBJ1-1, with 10 bases aligning to TRBD1. Germline lookup yields CDR1 LGHNA and CDR2 YSLEER. There are 17 residues in the CDR3. The J segment lost 1 base and the V segment lost 1 base, leaving 6 bases of the junction unmatched. This CDR3 reads CASSQVRTGGRNTEAFF. CDR3 nucleotides: TGCGCCAGCAGCCAAGTCCGGACAGGGGGAAGGAACACTGAAGCTTTCTTT.

The genes are TRBV6-5 and TRBJ1-6; perhaps TRBD1 as D (6 bases). Trimming cost V 7 bases and J 10 bases, with 17 bases left between them. Looked up from germline, CDR1 is MNHEY and CDR2 is SVGAGI. The CDR3 has 14 residues. CDR3: CASTQRDTSSPLHF. The CDR3 DNA reads as TGTGCCAGCACCCAGAGGGACACATCCTCACCCCTCCACTTT.

V is TRBV4-2 and J is TRBJ2-5; 8 bases fit TRBD2. CDR1 LGHNA and CDR2 YNFKEQ come from the germline V gene. Losses at the gene ends were 2 bases for V and 3 bases for J; bases not matched to a gene: 2. The CDR3 has 14 amino acids. CDR3 sequence (DNA): TGTGCCAGCAGCCAATTGGGACTAGAAGAGACCCAGTACTTC. It yields the protein CASSQLGLEETQYF.